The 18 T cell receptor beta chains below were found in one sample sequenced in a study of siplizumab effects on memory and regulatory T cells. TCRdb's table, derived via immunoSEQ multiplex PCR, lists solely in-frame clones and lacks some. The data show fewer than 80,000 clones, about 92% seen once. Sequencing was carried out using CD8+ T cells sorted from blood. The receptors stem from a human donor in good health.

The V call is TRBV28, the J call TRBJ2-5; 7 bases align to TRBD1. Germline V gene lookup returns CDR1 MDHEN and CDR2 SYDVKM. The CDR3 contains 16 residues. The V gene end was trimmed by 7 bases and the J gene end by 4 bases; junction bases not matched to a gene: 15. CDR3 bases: TGTGCCAGCATCCCCCCTAGGGAAACAGGGGTAGAGACCCAGTACTTC. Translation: CASIPPRETGVETQYF.

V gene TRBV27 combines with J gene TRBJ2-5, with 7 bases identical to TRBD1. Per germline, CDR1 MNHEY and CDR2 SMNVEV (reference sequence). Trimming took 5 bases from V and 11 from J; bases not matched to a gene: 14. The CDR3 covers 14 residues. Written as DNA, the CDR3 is TGTGCCAGCAGTCCTACGACAGGGTTGGAGTCTCAGTACTTC. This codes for CASSPTTGLESQYF.

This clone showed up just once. CDR3 coding DNA: TGCGCCAGCAGCCCGCACAGCGGGGAGGGACTGTTTTTT. Translating gives CASSPHSGEGLFF. The chain joins TRBV4-1 to TRBJ1-4; D not resolved. Germline V gene sequence: CDR1 MGHRA, CDR2 YSYEKL. The CDR3 has 13 amino acids. Trimming left V 4 bases short and J 13 bases short, with 16 bases between.

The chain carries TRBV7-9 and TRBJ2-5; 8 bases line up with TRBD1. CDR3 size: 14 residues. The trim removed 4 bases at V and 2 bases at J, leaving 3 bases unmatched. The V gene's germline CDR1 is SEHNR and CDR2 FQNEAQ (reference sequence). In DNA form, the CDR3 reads TGTGCCAGCAGCTCCGGACAGGGACAAGAGACCCAGTACTTC. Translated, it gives CASSSGQGQETQYF.

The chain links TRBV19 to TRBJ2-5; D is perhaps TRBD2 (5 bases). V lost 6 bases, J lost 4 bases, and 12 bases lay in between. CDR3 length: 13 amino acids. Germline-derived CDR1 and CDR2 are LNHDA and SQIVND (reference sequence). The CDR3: CASSFLGGETQYF. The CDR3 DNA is TGTGCCAGTAGCTTCCTAGGAGGAGAGACCCAGTACTTC.

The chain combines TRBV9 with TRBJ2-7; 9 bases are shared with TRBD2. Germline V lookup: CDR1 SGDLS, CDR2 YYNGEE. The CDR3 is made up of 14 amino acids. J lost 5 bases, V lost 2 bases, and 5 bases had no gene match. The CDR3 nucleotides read TGTGCCAGCAGCGTCGGCGGGGGGGACCACGAGCAGTACTTC. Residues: CASSVGGGDHEQYF.

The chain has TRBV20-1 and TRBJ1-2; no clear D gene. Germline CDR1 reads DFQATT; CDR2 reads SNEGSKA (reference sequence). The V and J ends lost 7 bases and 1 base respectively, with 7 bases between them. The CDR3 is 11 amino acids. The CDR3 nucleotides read TGCAGTGTTGAGGGTAACTATGGCTACACCTTC. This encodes CSVEGNYGYTF.

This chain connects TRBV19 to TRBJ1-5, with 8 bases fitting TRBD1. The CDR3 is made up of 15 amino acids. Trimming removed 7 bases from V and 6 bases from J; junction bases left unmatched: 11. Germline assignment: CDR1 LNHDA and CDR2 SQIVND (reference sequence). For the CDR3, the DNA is TGTGCCAGTACCATCTCCACCAGGGGGCTTCAGCCCCAGCATTTT. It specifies CASTISTRGLQPQHF. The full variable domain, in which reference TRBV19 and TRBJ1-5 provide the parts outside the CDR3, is DGGITQSPKYLFRKEGQNVTLSCEQNLNHDAMYWYRQDPGQGLRLIYYSQIVNDFQKGDIAEGYSVSREKKESFPLTVTSAQKNPTAFYLCASTISTRGLQPQHFGDGTRLSIL.

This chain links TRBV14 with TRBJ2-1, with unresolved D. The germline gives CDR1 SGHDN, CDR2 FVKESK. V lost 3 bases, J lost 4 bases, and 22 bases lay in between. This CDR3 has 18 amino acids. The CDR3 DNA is TGTGCCAGCAGCCAGGATGCTAGATCCTCGGGTTTTTACAATGAGCAGTTCTTC. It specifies CASSQDARSSGFYNEQFF.

The CDR3 DNA follows: TGTGCCAGCAGCTTAGGACGGAACCAAGAGACCCAGTACTTC. It yields the protein CASSLGRNQETQYF. The V call is TRBV9, the J call TRBJ2-5; D remains unclear. The V gene's germline CDR1 is SGDLS and CDR2 YYNGEE. V shed 4 bases and J shed 0 bases, with 10 bases lying between them. The CDR3 covers 14 residues.

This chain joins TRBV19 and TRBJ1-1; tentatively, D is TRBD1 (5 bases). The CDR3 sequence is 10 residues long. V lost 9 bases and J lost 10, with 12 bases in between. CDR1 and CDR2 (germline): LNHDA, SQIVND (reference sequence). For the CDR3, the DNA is TGTGCCAGCCGGGGGGGTAGAGCTTTCTTT. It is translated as CASRGGRAFF.

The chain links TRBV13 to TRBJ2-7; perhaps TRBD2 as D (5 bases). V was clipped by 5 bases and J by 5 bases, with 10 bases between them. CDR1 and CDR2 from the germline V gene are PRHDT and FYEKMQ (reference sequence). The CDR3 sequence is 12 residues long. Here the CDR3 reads CASSLPGNEQYF. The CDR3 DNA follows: TGTGCCAGCAGCCTACCGGGGAACGAGCAGTACTTC.

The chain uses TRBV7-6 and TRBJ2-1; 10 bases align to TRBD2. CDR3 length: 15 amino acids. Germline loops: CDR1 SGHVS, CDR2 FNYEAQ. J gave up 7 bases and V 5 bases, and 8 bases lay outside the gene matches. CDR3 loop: CASSRAGGPGNEQFF. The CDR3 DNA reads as TGTGCCAGCAGCCGAGCGGGGGGGCCTGGGAATGAGCAGTTCTTC.

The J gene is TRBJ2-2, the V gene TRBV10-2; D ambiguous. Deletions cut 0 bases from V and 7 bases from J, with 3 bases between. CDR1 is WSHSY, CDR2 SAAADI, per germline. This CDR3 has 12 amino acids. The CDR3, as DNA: TGCGCCAGCAGTGAGTCGATCGGGGAGCTGTTTTTT. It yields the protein CASSESIGELFF.

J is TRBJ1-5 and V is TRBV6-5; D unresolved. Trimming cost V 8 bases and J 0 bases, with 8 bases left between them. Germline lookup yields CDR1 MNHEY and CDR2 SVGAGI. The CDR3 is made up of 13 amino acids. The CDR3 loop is CASRSHSNQPQHF. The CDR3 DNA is TGTGCCAGCCGCAGCCATAGCAATCAGCCCCAGCATTTT.

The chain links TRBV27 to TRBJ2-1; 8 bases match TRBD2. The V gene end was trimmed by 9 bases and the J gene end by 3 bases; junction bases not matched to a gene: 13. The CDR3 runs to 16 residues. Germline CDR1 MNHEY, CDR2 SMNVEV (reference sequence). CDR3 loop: CARAPERGPFYNEQFF. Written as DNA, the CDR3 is TGTGCCAGGGCCCCTGAGCGGGGGCCTTTCTACAATGAGCAGTTCTTC.

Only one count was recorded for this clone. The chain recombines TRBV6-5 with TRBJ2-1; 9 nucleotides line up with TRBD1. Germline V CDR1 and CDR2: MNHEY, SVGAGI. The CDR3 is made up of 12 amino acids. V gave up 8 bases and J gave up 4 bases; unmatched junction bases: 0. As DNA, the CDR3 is TGTGCCAGCGGGACAGGGTACAATGAGCAGTTCTTC. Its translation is CASGTGYNEQFF.

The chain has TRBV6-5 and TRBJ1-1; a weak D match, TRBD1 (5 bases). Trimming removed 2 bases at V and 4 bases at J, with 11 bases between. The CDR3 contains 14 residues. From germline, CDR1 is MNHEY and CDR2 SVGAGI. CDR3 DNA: TGTGCCAGCAGTTACGGATCCGGGGGCACTGAAGCTTTCTTT. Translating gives CASSYGSGGTEAFF.